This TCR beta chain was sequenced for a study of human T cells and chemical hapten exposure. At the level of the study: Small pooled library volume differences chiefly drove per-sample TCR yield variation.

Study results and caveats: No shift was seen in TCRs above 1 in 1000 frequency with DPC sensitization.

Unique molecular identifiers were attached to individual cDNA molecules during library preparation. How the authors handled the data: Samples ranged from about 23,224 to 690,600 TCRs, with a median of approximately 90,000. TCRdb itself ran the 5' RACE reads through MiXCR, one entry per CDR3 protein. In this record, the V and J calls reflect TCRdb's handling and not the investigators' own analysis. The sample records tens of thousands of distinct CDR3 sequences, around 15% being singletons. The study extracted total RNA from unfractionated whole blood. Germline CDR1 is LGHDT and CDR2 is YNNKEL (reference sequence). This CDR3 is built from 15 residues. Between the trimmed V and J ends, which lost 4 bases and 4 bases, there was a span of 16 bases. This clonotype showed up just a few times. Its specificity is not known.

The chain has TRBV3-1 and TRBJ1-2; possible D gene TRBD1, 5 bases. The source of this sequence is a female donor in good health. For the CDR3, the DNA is TGTGCCAGCAGCCTTACCGGGACCCCCCTCTATGGCTACACCTTC. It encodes CASSLTGTPLYGYTF.